Reported below is one TCR beta chain. This entry is derived from a study of blood T cell repertoires in COVID-19. Study information: The samples span acute and convalescent COVID-19 from the United States, Italy and Spain. The analysed material was cDNA or gDNA that came from T cells, B-cell-depleted T cells, or PBMCs.

Trimming at V came to 5 bases and at J to 6 bases, leaving 9 bases not matched to a gene. The CDR3 totals 15 residues. Per germline, CDR1 KGHSH and CDR2 LQKENI. Per the study methods: Amplification from reference gene primers served as the basis for estimated nucleated cell counts. TCRdb's copy holds only in-frame clones and misses some; the assay was immunoSEQ multiplex PCR. That table gives V, J and clone size, and the DNA gave D and trimming. The sample includes approximately 67,000 clones, approximately 90% of them seen just once. The sample comprised peripheral blood. J is TRBJ1-5 and V is TRBV18, with TRBD1 matching over 8 bases. The receptor was isolated from an older woman with active COVID-19. CDR3 nucleotide sequence: TGTGCCAGCTCAGGCGGAAGCAGGGGGCTTCAGCCCCAGCATTTT. The encoded protein is CASSGGSRGLQPQHF.